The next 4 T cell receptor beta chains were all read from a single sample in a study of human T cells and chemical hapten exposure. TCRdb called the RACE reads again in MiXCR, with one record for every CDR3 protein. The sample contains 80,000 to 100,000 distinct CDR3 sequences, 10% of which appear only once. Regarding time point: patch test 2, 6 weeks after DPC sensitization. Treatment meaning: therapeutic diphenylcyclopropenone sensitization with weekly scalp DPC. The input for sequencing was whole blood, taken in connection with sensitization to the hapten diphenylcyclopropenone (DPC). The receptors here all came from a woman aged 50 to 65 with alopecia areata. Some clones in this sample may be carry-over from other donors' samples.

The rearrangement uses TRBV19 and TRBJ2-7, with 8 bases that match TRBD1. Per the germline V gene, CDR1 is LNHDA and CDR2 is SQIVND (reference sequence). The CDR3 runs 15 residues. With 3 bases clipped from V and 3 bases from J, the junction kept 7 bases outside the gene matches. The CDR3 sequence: CASSIGDRGIYEQYF. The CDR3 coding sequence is TGTGCCAGTAGTATTGGCGACAGGGGTATCTACGAGCAGTACTTC.

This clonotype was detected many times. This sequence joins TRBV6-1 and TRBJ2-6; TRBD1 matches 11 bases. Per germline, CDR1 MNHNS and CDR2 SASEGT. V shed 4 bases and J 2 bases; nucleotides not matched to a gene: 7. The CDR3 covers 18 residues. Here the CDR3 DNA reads TGTGCCAGCAGTGGGACAGGGGGCGCCCCCGCTGGGGCCAACGTCCTGACTTTC. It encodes CASSGTGGAPAGANVLTF.

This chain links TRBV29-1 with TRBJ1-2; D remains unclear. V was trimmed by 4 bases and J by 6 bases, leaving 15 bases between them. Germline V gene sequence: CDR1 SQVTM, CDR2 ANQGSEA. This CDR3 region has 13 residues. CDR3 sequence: CSVGQPTLDGYTF. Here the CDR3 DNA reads TGCAGCGTTGGTCAGCCGACTCTCGATGGCTACACCTTC.

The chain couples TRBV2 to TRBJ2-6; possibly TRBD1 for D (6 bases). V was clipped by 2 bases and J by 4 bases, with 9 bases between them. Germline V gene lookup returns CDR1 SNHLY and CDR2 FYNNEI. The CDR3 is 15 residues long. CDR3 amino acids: CASSELGAGANVLTF. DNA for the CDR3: TGTGCCAGCAGTGAATTGGGGGCCGGGGCCAACGTCCTGACTTTC.